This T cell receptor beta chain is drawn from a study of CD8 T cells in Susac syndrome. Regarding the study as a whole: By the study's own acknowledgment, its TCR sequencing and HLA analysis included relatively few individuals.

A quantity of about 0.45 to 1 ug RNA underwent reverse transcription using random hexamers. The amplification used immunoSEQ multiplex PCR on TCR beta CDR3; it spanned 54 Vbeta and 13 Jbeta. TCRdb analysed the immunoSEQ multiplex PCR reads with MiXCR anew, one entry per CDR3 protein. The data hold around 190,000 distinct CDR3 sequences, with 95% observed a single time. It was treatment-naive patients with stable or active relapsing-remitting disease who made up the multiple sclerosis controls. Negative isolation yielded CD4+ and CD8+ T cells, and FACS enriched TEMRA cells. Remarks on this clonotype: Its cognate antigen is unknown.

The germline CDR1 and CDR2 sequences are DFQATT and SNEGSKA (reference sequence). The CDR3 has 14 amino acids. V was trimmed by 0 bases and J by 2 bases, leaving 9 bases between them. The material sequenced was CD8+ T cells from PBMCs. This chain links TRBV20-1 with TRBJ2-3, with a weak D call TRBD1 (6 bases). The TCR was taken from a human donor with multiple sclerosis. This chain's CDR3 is CSARDRQATDTQYF. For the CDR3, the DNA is TGCAGTGCTAGAGATCGACAGGCCACAGATACGCAGTATTTT.